The T cell receptor (beta chain) under discussion was sequenced for a study of PD-1 blockade in classical Hodgkin lymphoma. Study summary: Nivolumab dosed at 3 mg/kg went to patients intravenously every 2 weeks.

V lost 2 bases and J lost 4, with 8 bases in between. The CDR3 sequence is 13 residues long. Germline CDR1 and CDR2: SGHTA and FQGNSA. TCRdb's table, derived via immunoSEQ multiplex PCR, lists solely in-frame clones and lacks some. Of some 86,000 clones listed, around nine tenths are singletons. Documented time point: cycle 4 day 1 (C4D1), after less than seven weeks of nivolumab. Every patient relapsed after autologous stem cell transplantation, and brentuximab vedotin exposure varied. Patients had relapsed/refractory classical Hodgkin lymphoma with complete response, partial response or progressive disease as best response. Whole-study findings and limits: Undefined causes, possibly disease activity or prior therapy, underlie the repertoire differences. Newly diagnosed patients reportedly trailed healthy donors in baseline TCR diversity.

This clone was observed once. The antigen remains unidentified. The genes are TRBV7-2 and TRBJ1-2, with a tentative D call TRBD1 (5 bases). The receptor was derived from a human donor with classical Hodgkin lymphoma. The source was peripheral blood mononuclear cells (PBMCs), collected before the fourth cycle of nivolumab. CDR3 sequence: CASSLLGTYGYTF. The CDR3, as DNA: TGTGCCAGCAGCTTACTGGGGACCTATGGCTACACCTTC.